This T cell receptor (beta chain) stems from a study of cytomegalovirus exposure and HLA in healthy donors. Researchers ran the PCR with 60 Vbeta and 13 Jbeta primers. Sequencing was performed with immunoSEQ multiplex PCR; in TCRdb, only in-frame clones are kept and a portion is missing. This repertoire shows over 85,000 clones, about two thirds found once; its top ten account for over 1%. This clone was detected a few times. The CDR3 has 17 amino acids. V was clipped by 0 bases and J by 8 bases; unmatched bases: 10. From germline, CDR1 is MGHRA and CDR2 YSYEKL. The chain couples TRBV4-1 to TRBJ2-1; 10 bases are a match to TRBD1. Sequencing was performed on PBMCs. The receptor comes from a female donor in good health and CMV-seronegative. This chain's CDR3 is CASSQEVGQGSLDEQFF. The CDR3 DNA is TGCGCCAGCAGCCAAGAGGTGGGACAGGGGAGTCTGGATGAGCAGTTCTTC.